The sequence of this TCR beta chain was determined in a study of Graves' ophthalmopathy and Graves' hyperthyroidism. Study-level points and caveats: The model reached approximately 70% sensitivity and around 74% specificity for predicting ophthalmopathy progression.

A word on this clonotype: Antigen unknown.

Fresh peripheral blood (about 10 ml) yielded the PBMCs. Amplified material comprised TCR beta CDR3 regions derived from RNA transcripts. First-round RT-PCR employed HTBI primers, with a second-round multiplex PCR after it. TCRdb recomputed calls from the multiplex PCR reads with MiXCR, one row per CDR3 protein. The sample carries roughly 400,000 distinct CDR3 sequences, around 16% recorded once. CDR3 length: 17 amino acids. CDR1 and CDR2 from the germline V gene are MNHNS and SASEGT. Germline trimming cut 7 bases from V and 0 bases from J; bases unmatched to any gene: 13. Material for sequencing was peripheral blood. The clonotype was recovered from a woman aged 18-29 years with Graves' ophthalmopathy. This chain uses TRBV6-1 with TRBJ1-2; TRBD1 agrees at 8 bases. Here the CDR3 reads CASKGEPTGAPNYGYTF. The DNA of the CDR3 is TGTGCCAGCAAGGGGGAACCGACAGGGGCACCTAACTATGGCTACACCTTC.